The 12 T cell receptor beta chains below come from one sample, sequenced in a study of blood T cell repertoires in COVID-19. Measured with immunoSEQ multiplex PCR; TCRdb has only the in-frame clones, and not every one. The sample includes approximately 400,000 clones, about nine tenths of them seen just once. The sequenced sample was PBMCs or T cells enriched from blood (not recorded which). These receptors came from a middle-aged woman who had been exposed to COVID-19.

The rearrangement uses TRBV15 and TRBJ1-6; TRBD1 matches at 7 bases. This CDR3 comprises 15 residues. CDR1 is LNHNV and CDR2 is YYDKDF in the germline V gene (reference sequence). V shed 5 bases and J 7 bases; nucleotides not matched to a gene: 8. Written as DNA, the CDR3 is TGTGCCACCAGCCTCGACAGGGCCCTGAATTCACCCCTCCACTTT. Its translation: CATSLDRALNSPLHF.

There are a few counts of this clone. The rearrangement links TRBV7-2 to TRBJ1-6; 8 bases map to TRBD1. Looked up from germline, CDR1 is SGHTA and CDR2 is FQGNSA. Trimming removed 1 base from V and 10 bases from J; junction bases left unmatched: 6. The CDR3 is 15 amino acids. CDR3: CASSLEGRGQSPLHF. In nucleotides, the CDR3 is TGTGCCAGCAGCTTAGAGGGCAGGGGGCAATCACCCCTCCACTTT. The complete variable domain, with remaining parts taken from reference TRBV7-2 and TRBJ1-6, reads GAGVSQSPSNKVTEKGKDVELRCDPISGHTALYWYRQSLGQGLEFLIYFQGNSAPDKSGLPSDRFSAERTGGSVSTLTIQRTQQEDSAVYLCASSLEGRGQSPLHFGNGTRLTVT.

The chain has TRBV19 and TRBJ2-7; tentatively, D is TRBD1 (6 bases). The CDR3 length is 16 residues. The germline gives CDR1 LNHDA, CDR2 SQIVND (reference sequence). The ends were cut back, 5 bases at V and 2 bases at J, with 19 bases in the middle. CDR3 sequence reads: CASSAQGRDTTYEQYF. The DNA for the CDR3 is TGTGCCAGTAGTGCCCAGGGCCGGGACACTACCTACGAGCAGTACTTC.

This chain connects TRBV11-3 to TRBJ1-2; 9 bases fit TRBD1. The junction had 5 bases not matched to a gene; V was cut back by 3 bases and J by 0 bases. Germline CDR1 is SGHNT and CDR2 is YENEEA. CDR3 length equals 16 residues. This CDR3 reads CASSLSGTGTNYGYTF. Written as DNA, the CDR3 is TGTGCCAGCAGCTTGTCAGGGACAGGGACTAACTATGGCTACACCTTC.

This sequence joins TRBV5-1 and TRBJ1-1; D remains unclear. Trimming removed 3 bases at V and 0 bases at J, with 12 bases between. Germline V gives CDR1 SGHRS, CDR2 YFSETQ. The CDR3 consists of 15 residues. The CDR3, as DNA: TGCGCCAGCAGCTCCACAGCCAGGATGAACACTGAAGCTTTCTTT. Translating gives CASSSTARMNTEAFF.

The CDR3 region is CARSSSTSGCTDTQYF. The CDR3 DNA reads TGTGCCAGAAGCTCGAGTACTAGCGGGTGCACAGATACGCAGTATTTT. The chain employs TRBV5-3 and TRBJ2-3; 9 positions agree with TRBD2. TRBV5-3 is an open reading frame, and its role is uncertain. This CDR3 has 16 amino acids. The ends lost 3 bases at V and 1 base at J; junction bases unmatched: 6.

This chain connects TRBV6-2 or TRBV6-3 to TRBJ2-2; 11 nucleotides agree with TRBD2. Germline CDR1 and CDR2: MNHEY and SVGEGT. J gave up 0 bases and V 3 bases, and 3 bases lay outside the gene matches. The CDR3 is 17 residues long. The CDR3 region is CASSYPGLAANTGELFF. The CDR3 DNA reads TGTGCCAGCAGTTATCCGGGACTAGCGGCGAACACCGGGGAGCTGTTTTTT.

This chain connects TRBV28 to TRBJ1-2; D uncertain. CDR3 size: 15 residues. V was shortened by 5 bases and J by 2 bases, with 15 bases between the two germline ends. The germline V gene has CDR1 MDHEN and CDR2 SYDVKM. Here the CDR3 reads CASSPTNSLNYGYTF. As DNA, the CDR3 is TGTGCCAGCAGTCCGACAAATTCGTTAAACTATGGCTACACCTTC.

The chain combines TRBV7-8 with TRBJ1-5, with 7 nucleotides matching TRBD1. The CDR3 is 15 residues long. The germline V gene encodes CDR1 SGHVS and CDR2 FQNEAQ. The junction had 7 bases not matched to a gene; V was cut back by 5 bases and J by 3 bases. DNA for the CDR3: TGTGCCAGCAGCGGATACAGGGGCTCCAATCAGCCCCAGCATTTT. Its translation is CASSGYRGSNQPQHF.

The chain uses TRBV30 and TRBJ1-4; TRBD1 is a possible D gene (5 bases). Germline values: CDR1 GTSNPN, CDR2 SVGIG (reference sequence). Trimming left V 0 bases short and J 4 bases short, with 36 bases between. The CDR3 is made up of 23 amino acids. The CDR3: CAWSVCLPGSWGWKGGFNEKLFF. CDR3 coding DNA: TGTGCCTGGAGTGTATGTCTCCCGGGGAGTTGGGGGTGGAAGGGAGGGTTTAATGAAAAACTGTTTTTT.

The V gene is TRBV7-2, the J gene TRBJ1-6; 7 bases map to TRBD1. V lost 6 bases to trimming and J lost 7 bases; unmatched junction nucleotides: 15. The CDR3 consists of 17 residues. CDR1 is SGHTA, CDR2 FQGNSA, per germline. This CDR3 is CASSPMGQGVLNSPLHF. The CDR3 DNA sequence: TGTGCCAGCAGTCCGATGGGGCAGGGGGTTTTGAATTCACCCCTCCACTTT.

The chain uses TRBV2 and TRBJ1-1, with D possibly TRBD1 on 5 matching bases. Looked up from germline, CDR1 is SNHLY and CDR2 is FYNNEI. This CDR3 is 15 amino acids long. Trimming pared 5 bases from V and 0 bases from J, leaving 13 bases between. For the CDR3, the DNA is TGTGCCAGCAGTCGCGGGGGACCAATGAACACTGAAGCTTTCTTT. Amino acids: CASSRGGPMNTEAFF. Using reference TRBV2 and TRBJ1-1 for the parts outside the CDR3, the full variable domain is EPEVTQTPSHQVTQMGQEVILRCVPISNHLYFYWYRQILGQKVEFLVSFYNNEISEKSEIFDDQFSVERPDGSNFTLKIRSTKLEDSAMYFCASSRGGPMNTEAFFGQGTRLTVV.